Listed here is a single T cell receptor (beta chain). Vbeta (60) and Jbeta (13) primers were used in the PCR. Generated by immunoSEQ multiplex PCR, the TCRdb table keeps only in-frame clones and is missing some. The sample lists under 200,000 clones, 75% occurring once. The sample is drawn from a study of cytomegalovirus exposure and HLA in healthy donors. The CDR3 has 20 amino acids. Unmatched junction bases numbered 23, after V lost 7 bases and J lost 2 bases. The J gene is TRBJ2-5, the V gene TRBV23-1, with TRBD2 matching 9 bases. TRBV23-1 is an open reading frame whose function is uncertain. Sample: PBMCs. The clonotype was recovered from a woman in her forties in good health and CMV-seropositive. DNA for the CDR3: TGCGCCAGCACCGCAACCCTCTGGCTAGCGGGAAAGGCACAACAAGAGACCCAGTACTTC. Encoded protein: CASTATLWLAGKAQQETQYF.